These T cell receptor beta chains were read from a single sample in a study of T cell changes during pregnancy in multiple sclerosis. Sequenced by immunoSEQ multiplex PCR; TCRdb stores in-frame clones only, minus some. The sample yields about 47,000 clones, 75% to 90% seen once. The input for sequencing was CD8+ T cells from peripheral blood mononuclear cells, taken in the second trimester of pregnancy. These receptors were obtained from a female donor with multiple sclerosis, enrolled in a pregnancy study. Each CDR3 is given with its conserved first and last residue. The order of the fields is D gene, J gene, V gene, clone size, CDR3 DNA, CDR3 protein. D genes are given only for firm matches. Clone sizes are given selectively: once, few, many, or a class where the clone is expanded.

d_call: -
j_call: TRBJ1-2
v_call: TRBV19
clone_size: -
cdr3_nt: TGTGCCAGTAGTATGGAGGGGCTCTATGGCTACACCTTC
cdr3_aa: CASSMEGLYGYTF

d_call: TRBD1
j_call: TRBJ1-5
v_call: TRBV6-5
clone_size: once
cdr3_nt: TGTGCCAGCAGCACAACAGGGGCAGTAGGTCAGCCCCAGCATTTT
cdr3_aa: CASSTTGAVGQPQHF

d_call: -
j_call: TRBJ2-3
v_call: TRBV4-2
clone_size: -
cdr3_nt: TGTGCCAGCAGCCAAGAGAGCGTAACGAGGACAGATACGCAGTATTTT
cdr3_aa: CASSQESVTRTDTQYF

d_call: -
j_call: TRBJ1-1
v_call: TRBV27
clone_size: -
cdr3_nt: TGTGCCAGCAGTTTTACAGGGACGAACACTGAAGCTTTCTTT
cdr3_aa: CASSFTGTNTEAFF

d_call: -
j_call: TRBJ2-4
v_call: TRBV19
clone_size: -
cdr3_nt: TGTGCCAGTACCCCTATGGCGTTGGGCACGCTACTAGCCAAAAACATTCAGTACTTC
cdr3_aa: CASTPMALGTLLAKNIQYF

d_call: -
j_call: TRBJ2-1
v_call: TRBV4-1
clone_size: -
cdr3_nt: TGCGCCAGCAGCCATATGGGTGAGGTTGAGCAGTTCTTC
cdr3_aa: CASSHMGEVEQFF

d_call: TRBD1
j_call: TRBJ1-4
v_call: TRBV6-5
clone_size: -
cdr3_nt: TGTGCCAGCAGTTACTCGGGGACAGTTAATGAAAAACTGTTTTTT
cdr3_aa: CASSYSGTVNEKLFF

d_call: -
j_call: TRBJ2-1
v_call: TRBV27
clone_size: -
cdr3_nt: TGTGCCAGCAGTCCCCTTGGGGGGACCTCCTACAATGAGCAGTTCTTC
cdr3_aa: CASSPLGGTSYNEQFF

d_call: TRBD1
j_call: TRBJ1-2
v_call: TRBV7-9
clone_size: -
cdr3_nt: TGTGCCAGCAGCGAGGACAGGGGCCATGGCTACACCTTC
cdr3_aa: CASSEDRGHGYTF

d_call: -
j_call: TRBJ1-5
v_call: TRBV23-1
clone_size: -
cdr3_nt: TGCGCCAGCACAACAAGATACAGAAATCAGCCCCAGCATTTT
cdr3_aa: CASTTRYRNQPQHF

d_call: -
j_call: TRBJ2-1
v_call: TRBV7-6
clone_size: once
cdr3_nt: TGTGCCAGCAGCCGGGGGGCAAACTCCTACAATGAGCAGTTCTTC
cdr3_aa: CASSRGANSYNEQFF

d_call: -
j_call: TRBJ2-1
v_call: TRBV15
clone_size: -
cdr3_nt: TGTGCCACCAGCCCCCCTCCAGGGGATGAGCAGTTCTTC
cdr3_aa: CATSPPPGDEQFF

d_call: -
j_call: TRBJ1-2
v_call: TRBV6-5
clone_size: -
cdr3_nt: TGTGCCAGCAGTTACTCGACAGGCTCCTACTATGGCTACACCTTC
cdr3_aa: CASSYSTGSYYGYTF

d_call: -
j_call: TRBJ2-1
v_call: TRBV18
clone_size: -
cdr3_nt: TGTGCCAGCTCACCACGGGGGGTAGGGTACAATGAGCAGTTCTTC
cdr3_aa: CASSPRGVGYNEQFF

d_call: -
j_call: TRBJ1-4
v_call: TRBV9
clone_size: -
cdr3_nt: TGTGCCAGCAGCGGCGGGTCGTGGGATAATAATGAAAAACTGTTTTTT
cdr3_aa: CASSGGSWDNNEKLFF

d_call: TRBD2
j_call: TRBJ2-1
v_call: TRBV5-3
clone_size: -
cdr3_nt: TGTGCCAGAAGCTTGGCTGCTAGCGGGGGGGCCGATGAGCAGTTCTTC
cdr3_aa: CARSLAASGGADEQFF

d_call: -
j_call: TRBJ1-3
v_call: TRBV6-6
clone_size: -
cdr3_nt: TGTGCCAGCAGTTACTCCAGCGACTCTGGAAACACCATATATTTT
cdr3_aa: CASSYSSDSGNTIYF

d_call: TRBD2
j_call: TRBJ2-7
v_call: TRBV27
clone_size: -
cdr3_nt: TGTGCCAGTCGCCTAGCGGGGGGGCCGAAAGAGCAGTACTTC
cdr3_aa: CASRLAGGPKEQYF

d_call: TRBD1
j_call: TRBJ1-2
v_call: TRBV7-2
clone_size: -
cdr3_nt: TGTGCCAGCAGCTTAGGGGAGACAGGGTTCTATGGCTACACCTTC
cdr3_aa: CASSLGETGFYGYTF

d_call: -
j_call: TRBJ1-1
v_call: TRBV7-9
clone_size: -
cdr3_nt: TGTGCCAGCAGCTATACGTCCGGGGCGGGGACTGAAGCTTTCTTT
cdr3_aa: CASSYTSGAGTEAFF

d_call: TRBD2
j_call: TRBJ2-7
v_call: TRBV19
clone_size: -
cdr3_nt: TGTGCCAGTAGTTTTCTAGCGGGTACCTACGAGCAGTACTTC
cdr3_aa: CASSFLAGTYEQYF

d_call: TRBD2
j_call: TRBJ2-3
v_call: TRBV12-5
clone_size: once
cdr3_nt: TGTGCTAGTGGTTTGGAGGATCTAGAGCGGGGGTACACAGATACGCAGTATTTT
cdr3_aa: CASGLEDLERGYTDTQYF

d_call: -
j_call: TRBJ1-4
v_call: TRBV19
clone_size: -
cdr3_nt: TGTGCCAGTAGTCCAGTGGTGGGCACTAATGAAAAACTGTTTTTT
cdr3_aa: CASSPVVGTNEKLFF

d_call: TRBD2
j_call: TRBJ2-3
v_call: TRBV27
clone_size: -
cdr3_nt: TGTGCCAGCAGTCACCTAGCGGGAGTCGGGTTAACAGATACGCAGTATTTT
cdr3_aa: CASSHLAGVGLTDTQYF

d_call: -
j_call: TRBJ2-7
v_call: TRBV29-1
clone_size: -
cdr3_nt: TGCAGCGTTGAGATAACCGGGACTCAATACTACGAGCAGTACTTC
cdr3_aa: CSVEITGTQYYEQYF

d_call: TRBD1
j_call: TRBJ1-2
v_call: TRBV5-6
clone_size: -
cdr3_nt: TGTGCCAGCAGCTTGGCCCGGGACAGAGTATTAGGGTATGGCTACACCTTC
cdr3_aa: CASSLARDRVLGYGYTF

d_call: -
j_call: TRBJ1-1
v_call: TRBV19
clone_size: -
cdr3_nt: TGTGCCAGTAGGGACTCAGCGGACTGGAACACTGAAGCTTTCTTT
cdr3_aa: CASRDSADWNTEAFF

d_call: -
j_call: TRBJ2-7
v_call: TRBV6-1
clone_size: -
cdr3_nt: TGTGCCAGCATCAGGGGCGGAAACGAGCAGTACTTC
cdr3_aa: CASIRGGNEQYF

d_call: TRBD1
j_call: TRBJ1-4
v_call: TRBV5-1
clone_size: -
cdr3_nt: TGCGCCAGCAGCCCGACAACAGGGGAGGAACTGTTTTTT
cdr3_aa: CASSPTTGEELFF

d_call: -
j_call: TRBJ1-5
v_call: TRBV30
clone_size: once
cdr3_nt: TGTGCCTGGAGTGTACGGAACAGGATGGATAATCAGCCCCAGCATTTT
cdr3_aa: CAWSVRNRMDNQPQHF

d_call: TRBD1
j_call: TRBJ1-2
v_call: TRBV29-1
clone_size: -
cdr3_nt: TGCAGCGTTCGGACAGGGACGTTTAGGGACTATGGCTACACCTTC
cdr3_aa: CSVRTGTFRDYGYTF

d_call: -
j_call: TRBJ2-2
v_call: TRBV5-1
clone_size: -
cdr3_nt: TGCGCCAGCAGCTTTAAAGCCTCGAACACCGGGGAGCTGTTTTTT
cdr3_aa: CASSFKASNTGELFF

d_call: TRBD1
j_call: TRBJ1-1
v_call: TRBV5-4
clone_size: -
cdr3_nt: TGTGCCAGCAGCTTGTCAGGGGGGCGGAACACTGAAGCTTTCTTT
cdr3_aa: CASSLSGGRNTEAFF

d_call: TRBD1
j_call: TRBJ1-1
v_call: TRBV27
clone_size: -
cdr3_nt: TGTGCCAGCAGTCCGTCGACAGGGGCAGGGACTGAAGCTTTCTTT
cdr3_aa: CASSPSTGAGTEAFF

d_call: TRBD1
j_call: TRBJ2-2
v_call: TRBV5-6
clone_size: -
cdr3_nt: TGTGCCAGCAGCTTGGTGACAGGGTCTTTCGGGGAGCTGTTTTTT
cdr3_aa: CASSLVTGSFGELFF

d_call: -
j_call: TRBJ1-2
v_call: TRBV4-1
clone_size: -
cdr3_nt: TGCGCCAGCAGCGCCAGTGAGGGCGAGAACTATGGCTACACCTTC
cdr3_aa: CASSASEGENYGYTF

d_call: -
j_call: TRBJ1-6
v_call: TRBV4-1
clone_size: -
cdr3_nt: TGCGCCAGCAGCCTTAATTCGAGGAATTCACCCCTCCACTTT
cdr3_aa: CASSLNSRNSPLHF

d_call: TRBD2
j_call: TRBJ2-2
v_call: TRBV7-3
clone_size: once
cdr3_nt: TGTGCCAGCGGGTTTAGCGGGGGAACCCCCACCGGGGAGCTGTTTTTT
cdr3_aa: CASGFSGGTPTGELFF

d_call: -
j_call: TRBJ1-2
v_call: TRBV7-3
clone_size: -
cdr3_nt: TGTGCCAGCAGGTCGAGCCCCCGAGGCCCGGACTATGGCTACACCTTC
cdr3_aa: CASRSSPRGPDYGYTF

d_call: -
j_call: TRBJ2-7
v_call: TRBV28
clone_size: -
cdr3_nt: TGTGCCAGCAGTTATGACAGCTACGAGCAGTACTTC
cdr3_aa: CASSYDSYEQYF

d_call: TRBD2
j_call: TRBJ2-2
v_call: TRBV6-5
clone_size: -
cdr3_nt: TGTGCCAGCAGTTACGAGCTAGCGGGGGACACCGGGGAGCTGTTTTTT
cdr3_aa: CASSYELAGDTGELFF

d_call: -
j_call: TRBJ1-1
v_call: TRBV6-4
clone_size: few
cdr3_nt: TGTGCCAGCAGTAAGGACTCAAACACTGAAGCTTTCTTT
cdr3_aa: CASSKDSNTEAFF

d_call: -
j_call: TRBJ1-1
v_call: TRBV25-1
clone_size: once
cdr3_nt: TGTGCCAGCAGTCTAGGAACGTACATGAACACTGAAGCTTTCTTT
cdr3_aa: CASSLGTYMNTEAFF

d_call: -
j_call: TRBJ2-5
v_call: TRBV29-1
clone_size: -
cdr3_nt: TGCAGCGTTCCCCACACAGGGGGAGGGGCCGGAGAGACCCAGTACTTC
cdr3_aa: CSVPHTGGGAGETQYF

d_call: -
j_call: TRBJ2-7
v_call: TRBV2
clone_size: -
cdr3_nt: TGTGCCAGCCGGACAGAGTTATACGAGCAGTACTTC
cdr3_aa: CASRTELYEQYF

d_call: TRBD1
j_call: TRBJ2-7
v_call: TRBV5-4
clone_size: -
cdr3_nt: TGTGCCAGCAGCCGCAGGGGGAACTACGAGCAGTACTTC
cdr3_aa: CASSRRGNYEQYF

d_call: -
j_call: TRBJ1-2
v_call: TRBV2
clone_size: -
cdr3_nt: TGTGCCAGCGTAGGAGGTGGCTATGGCTACACCTTC
cdr3_aa: CASVGGGYGYTF

d_call: -
j_call: TRBJ2-3
v_call: TRBV6-1
clone_size: -
cdr3_nt: TGTGCCAGCAGTGACGGGGGCACAGATACGCAGTATTTT
cdr3_aa: CASSDGGTDTQYF

d_call: -
j_call: TRBJ2-1
v_call: TRBV15
clone_size: -
cdr3_nt: TGTGCCACCAGCGTGGGGCCGGGGGATGAGCAGTTCTTC
cdr3_aa: CATSVGPGDEQFF

d_call: TRBD2
j_call: TRBJ2-2
v_call: TRBV9
clone_size: once
cdr3_nt: TGTGCCAGCAGCGGCGGGAGCGGTAGCGGGGAGCTGTTTTTT
cdr3_aa: CASSGGSGSGELFF

d_call: TRBD1
j_call: TRBJ1-4
v_call: TRBV10-3
clone_size: -
cdr3_nt: TGTGCCATCAGTGAGGGACAGGGGAATAATGAAAAACTGTTTTTT
cdr3_aa: CAISEGQGNNEKLFF

d_call: TRBD1
j_call: TRBJ2-7
v_call: TRBV19
clone_size: -
cdr3_nt: TGTGCCAGTAGTATTGGACAGGGGGCAAGCGAGCAGTACTTC
cdr3_aa: CASSIGQGASEQYF

d_call: TRBD1
j_call: TRBJ1-1
v_call: TRBV7-9
clone_size: once
cdr3_nt: TGTGCCAGCAGCTCGACAGGGGGTGGTACTGAAGCTTTCTTT
cdr3_aa: CASSSTGGGTEAFF

d_call: -
j_call: TRBJ2-1
v_call: TRBV2
clone_size: -
cdr3_nt: TGTGCCAGCCCGACCGGACAGCCTCAGGGGGAGCAGTTCTTC
cdr3_aa: CASPTGQPQGEQFF

d_call: -
j_call: TRBJ2-1
v_call: TRBV27
clone_size: -
cdr3_nt: TGTGCCAGCAGTTTGGTTCGGGTGCGAGGGCGCAGCAATGAGCAGTTCTTC
cdr3_aa: CASSLVRVRGRSNEQFF